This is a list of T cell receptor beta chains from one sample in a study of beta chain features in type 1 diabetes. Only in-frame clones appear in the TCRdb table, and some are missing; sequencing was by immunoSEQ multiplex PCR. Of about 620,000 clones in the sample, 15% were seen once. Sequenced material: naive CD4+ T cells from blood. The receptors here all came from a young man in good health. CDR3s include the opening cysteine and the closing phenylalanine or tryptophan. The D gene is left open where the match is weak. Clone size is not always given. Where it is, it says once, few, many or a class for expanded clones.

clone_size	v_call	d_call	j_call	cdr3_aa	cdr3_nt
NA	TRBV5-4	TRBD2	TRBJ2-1	CASSLKPGLPYRGDYNEQFF	TGTGCCAGCAGCCTTAAACCGGGACTACCTTATAGGGGAGACTACAATGAGCAGTTCTTC
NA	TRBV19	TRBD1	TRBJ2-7	CASSPGQGAYEQYF	TGTGCCAGTAGTCCGGGACAGGGTGCCTACGAGCAGTACTTC
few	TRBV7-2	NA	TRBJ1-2	CASSLDRLGGYTF	TGTGCCAGCAGCTTAGATCGACTCGGCGGCTACACCTTC
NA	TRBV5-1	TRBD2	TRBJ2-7	CASSLTSGPTYEQYF	TGCGCCAGCAGCTTGACTAGCGGCCCGACCTACGAGCAGTACTTC
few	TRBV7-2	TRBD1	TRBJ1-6	CASSYKTGTYDGTLHF	TGTGCCAGCAGCTATAAGACAGGGACTTATGATGGCACCCTCCACTTT
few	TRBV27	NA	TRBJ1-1	CATLRSGRGTEAFF	TGTGCCACCTTGAGGAGTGGGAGAGGGACTGAAGCTTTCTTT
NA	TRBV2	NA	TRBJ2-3	CASNLLDLSTDTQYF	TGTGCCAGCAATCTTCTGGACCTTAGCACAGATACGCAGTATTTT
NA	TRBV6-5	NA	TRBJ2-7	CASSYRFSYEQYF	TGTGCCAGCAGTTACAGGTTCTCCTACGAGCAGTACTTC
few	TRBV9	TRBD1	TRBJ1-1	CASSTITGGANTEAFF	TGTGCCAGCAGCACCATTACAGGGGGCGCGAACACTGAAGCTTTCTTT
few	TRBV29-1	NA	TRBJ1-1	CSGGNTEAFF	TGCAGCGGGGGGAACACTGAAGCTTTCTTT
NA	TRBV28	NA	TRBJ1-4	CASSSAGGGSEKLFF	TGTGCCAGCAGTTCAGCCGGCGGGGGCAGCGAAAAACTGTTTTTT
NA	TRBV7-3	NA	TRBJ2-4	CASSLRGQDKNIQYF	TGTGCCAGCAGCTTAAGAGGCCAAGACAAAAACATTCAGTACTTC
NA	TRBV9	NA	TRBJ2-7	CASSPVDPSYEQYF	TGTGCCAGCAGCCCTGTAGACCCCTCCTACGAGCAGTACTTC
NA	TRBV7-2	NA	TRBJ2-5	CATKSGPEETQYF	TGTGCCACAAAGTCCGGGCCCGAAGAGACCCAGTACTTC
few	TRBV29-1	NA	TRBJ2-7	CSVPTDGQFSSYEQYF	TGCAGCGTTCCGACCGACGGACAGTTTTCCTCCTACGAGCAGTACTTC
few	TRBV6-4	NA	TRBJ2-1	CASSDSSVGGGNEQFF	TGTGCCAGCAGTGACTCGAGTGTGGGAGGGGGCAATGAGCAGTTCTTC
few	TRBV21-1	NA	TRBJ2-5	CASSNRAGDEETQYF	TGTGCCAGCAGCAATCGGGCAGGGGATGAGGAGACCCAGTACTTC
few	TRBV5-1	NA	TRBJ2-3	CASSFLFGSITDTQYF	TGCGCCAGCAGCTTCTTGTTTGGGTCCATCACAGATACGCAGTATTTT
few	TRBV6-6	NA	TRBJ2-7	CASNREEYEQYF	TGTGCCAGCAACAGGGAGGAGTACGAGCAGTACTTC
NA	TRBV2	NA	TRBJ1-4	CASSGAGVEKLFF	TGTGCCAGCAGTGGGGCAGGGGTTGAAAAACTGTTTTTT
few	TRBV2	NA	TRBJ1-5	CASSGGLGNQPQHF	TGTGCCAGCAGTGGGGGGTTAGGCAATCAGCCCCAGCATTTT
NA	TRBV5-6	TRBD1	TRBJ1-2	CASSDSRRGLYGYTF	TGTGCCAGCAGCGACTCCAGGAGGGGGCTCTATGGCTACACCTTC
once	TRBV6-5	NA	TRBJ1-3	CASSYTGLNSGNTIYF	TGTGCCAGCAGTTACACCGGACTAAACTCTGGAAACACCATATATTTT
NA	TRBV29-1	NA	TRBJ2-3	CSASAWGKKADTQYF	TGCAGCGCCTCCGCATGGGGGAAAAAGGCAGATACGCAGTATTTT
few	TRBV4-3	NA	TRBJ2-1	CASSQTIDEQFF	TGCGCCAGCAGCCAAACCATAGATGAGCAGTTCTTC
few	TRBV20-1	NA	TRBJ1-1	CSAKGNTEAFF	TGCAGTGCTAAGGGGAACACTGAAGCTTTCTTT
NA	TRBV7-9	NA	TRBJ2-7	CASSLEPSVYEQYF	TGTGCCAGCAGCTTAGAACCGTCCGTGTACGAGCAGTACTTC
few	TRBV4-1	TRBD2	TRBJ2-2	CASSTFHVRGANTGELFF	TGCGCCAGCAGCACATTTCACGTCCGGGGGGCGAACACCGGGGAGCTGTTTTTT
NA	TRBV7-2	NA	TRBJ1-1	CASSSEGLNTEAFF	TGTGCCAGCAGCTCAGAGGGGTTGAACACTGAAGCTTTCTTT
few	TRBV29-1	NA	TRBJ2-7	CSARGQTETYEQYF	TGCAGCGCGCGTGGACAGACTGAAACCTACGAGCAGTACTTC
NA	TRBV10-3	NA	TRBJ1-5	CASGPTNQPQHF	TGTGCCTCCGGGCCCACGAATCAGCCCCAGCATTTT
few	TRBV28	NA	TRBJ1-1	CASVESGVNTEAFF	TGTGCCAGCGTTGAATCCGGGGTGAACACTGAAGCTTTCTTT
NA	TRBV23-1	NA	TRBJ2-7	CASSQSESREYF	TGCGCCAGCAGTCAATCCGAGTCCCGAGAGTACTTC
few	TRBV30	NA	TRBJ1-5	CAWSSRGNQPQHF	TGTGCCTGGAGTTCTCGGGGAAATCAGCCCCAGCATTTT